The 9 T cell receptor beta chains reported below all come from one sample, sequenced in a study of T cells in Graves' hyperthyroidism and ophthalmopathy. TCR beta CDR3 regions were amplified from RNA. First-round RT-PCR of the TCR CDR3 relied on the HTBI primer set. TCRdb re-derived calls from the multiplex PCR reads in MiXCR, one entry per CDR3 protein. The sample gives 470,000 or so distinct CDR3 sequences, 20% to 25% of which show up once; around 27% is in the top ten. The sample comprised blood. The source of these receptors is a man aged 18-30 years with Graves' hyperthyroidism.

In the case of this clonotype: A junction end diverges from the germline sequence, so it may reflect a read error. This chain's CDR3 is CASSPGGAESFF. In DNA form, the CDR3 reads TGTGCCAGTAGCCCCGGGGGGGCTGAATCTTTCTTT. The chain employs TRBV19 and TRBJ1-1; TRBD1 is a possible D gene (6 bases). The CDR3 extends over 12 amino acids. Germline V gene sequence: CDR1 LNHDA, CDR2 SQIVND (reference sequence). The whole variable domain, filled in from reference TRBV19 and TRBJ1-1, reads DGGITQSPKYLFRKEGQNVTLSCEQNLNHDAMYWYRQDPGQGLRLIYYSQIVNDFQKGDIAEGYSVSREKKESFPLTVTSAQKNPTAFYLCASSPGGAESFFGQGTRLTVV.

This clonotype was detected many times. J is TRBJ2-5 and V is TRBV4-1, with D uncertain. The CDR3 totals 13 residues. V shed 1 base and J shed 5 bases, with 8 bases lying between them. Germline CDR1 reads MGHRA; CDR2 reads YSYEKL. The CDR3 here is CASSQAVPETQYF. In DNA form, the CDR3 reads TGCGCCAGCAGCCAAGCGGTCCCGGAGACCCAGTACTTC.

The V and J genes are TRBV4-1 and TRBJ1-5; D may be TRBD1 (6 bases). This CDR3 region has 16 residues. Germline lookup yields CDR1 MGHRA and CDR2 YSYEKL. V lost 1 base and J lost 2, with 12 bases in between. The CDR3 coding sequence is TGCGCCAGCAGCCAAGGGGGGGCGCGGGGCAATCAGCCCCAGCATTTT. Protein sequence: CASSQGGARGNQPQHF.

This chain joins TRBV7-3 and TRBJ2-5; D gene unclear. Germline CDR1 SGHTA, CDR2 FQGTGA. V was trimmed by 1 base and J by 1 base, leaving 7 bases between them. This CDR3 comprises 14 residues. CDR3 sequence: CASSLNRVQETQYF. The DNA of the CDR3 is TGTGCCAGCAGCTTAAACCGGGTCCAAGAGACCCAGTACTTC.

There are many counts of this clonotype. For the CDR3, the DNA is TGTGCCACCAGCAGAGGCGGGGGGCTGGTCTACGAGCAGTACTTC. It is translated as CATSRGGGLVYEQYF. The rearrangement links TRBV15 to TRBJ2-7, with TRBD2 matching over 8 bases. Germline assignment: CDR1 LNHNV and CDR2 YYDKDF (reference sequence). The junction had 5 bases not matched to a gene; V was cut back by 1 base and J by 3 bases. There are 15 residues in the CDR3. Based on the CDR3 plus reference TRBV15 and TRBJ2-7, the full variable domain is DAMVIQNPRYQVTQFGKPVTLSCSQTLNHNVMYWYQQKSSQAPKLLFHYYDKDFNNEADTPDNFQSRRPNTSFCFLDIRSPGLGDTAMYLCATSRGGGLVYEQYFGPGTRLTVT.

This clonotype was seen at least ten times. The chain links TRBV12-5 to TRBJ2-5, with D perhaps being TRBD1 or TRBD2 (7 bases each). Germline V gene data show CDR1 as LGHNT and CDR2 as FRNRAP. The V and J ends lost 6 bases and 5 bases respectively, with 22 bases between them. This CDR3 has 16 amino acids. CDR3 sequence reads: CASGIGTIIRGETQYF. The CDR3 DNA sequence: TGTGCTAGTGGAATCGGGACTATCATCAGGGGGGAGACCCAGTACTTC.

The sample holds many counts of this clonotype. This chain connects TRBV6-1 to TRBJ2-7; no reliable D call. Germline V gives CDR1 MNHNS, CDR2 SASEGT. V was shortened by 10 bases and J by 9 bases, with 16 bases between the two germline ends. CDR3 length equals 11 residues. The CDR3 nucleotides are TGTGCCACCGATACGGGCGGCGGGCAGTACTTC. Its translation is CATDTGGGQYF.

This clonotype occurred many times. V is TRBV5-1 and J is TRBJ1-5; D unclear. Germline assignment: CDR1 SGHRS and CDR2 YFSETQ. The CDR3 runs to 15 residues. V was clipped by 0 bases and J by 3 bases, with 10 bases between them. This CDR3 is CASSLVGGDNQPQHF. The CDR3, as DNA: TGCGCCAGCAGCTTGGTGGGCGGAGACAATCAGCCCCAGCATTTT.

This clonotype was recorded many times. The V and J genes are TRBV19 and TRBJ1-1; no clear D. V lost 7 bases, J lost 7 bases, and 13 bases lay in between. The CDR3 has 12 amino acids. CDR1 and CDR2 (germline): LNHDA, SQIVND (reference sequence). The CDR3, as DNA: TGTGCCAGTAAGAACAGCGGGGTTGAAGCTTTCTTT. Protein: CASKNSGVEAFF.